Given below is one TCR beta chain in context. Its specificity is not known. This specimen comes from a study of cytomegalovirus exposure and HLA in healthy donors. Background on the study: Caucasian-associated ancestry cluster membership applied to about 77% of several hundred genotyped donors.

PCR involved 60 Vbeta and 13 Jbeta primers. Clones were read by immunoSEQ multiplex PCR, and TCRdb kept only the in-frame ones, dropping some. The repertoire has tens of thousands of clones, roughly 80% of them found once; the top ten carry approximately 22%. General study points: Researchers counted roughly 150 TCR beta chains as cytomegalovirus-associated.

The CDR3 sequence is 17 residues long. V dropped 6 bases and J dropped 1 base, with 21 bases sitting between them. Germline V gene lookup returns CDR1 MNHEY and CDR2 SMNVEV (reference sequence). The sample consisted of PBMCs. The sequence was collected from a woman between 40 and 55 years old in good health and CMV-seropositive. The chain couples TRBV27 to TRBJ1-1; D perhaps matches TRBD1 (6 bases). The CDR3 region is CASSRRGGWQGNTEAFF. The CDR3 bases are TGTGCCAGCAGCAGACGTGGGGGCTGGCAAGGGAACACTGAAGCTTTCTTT.